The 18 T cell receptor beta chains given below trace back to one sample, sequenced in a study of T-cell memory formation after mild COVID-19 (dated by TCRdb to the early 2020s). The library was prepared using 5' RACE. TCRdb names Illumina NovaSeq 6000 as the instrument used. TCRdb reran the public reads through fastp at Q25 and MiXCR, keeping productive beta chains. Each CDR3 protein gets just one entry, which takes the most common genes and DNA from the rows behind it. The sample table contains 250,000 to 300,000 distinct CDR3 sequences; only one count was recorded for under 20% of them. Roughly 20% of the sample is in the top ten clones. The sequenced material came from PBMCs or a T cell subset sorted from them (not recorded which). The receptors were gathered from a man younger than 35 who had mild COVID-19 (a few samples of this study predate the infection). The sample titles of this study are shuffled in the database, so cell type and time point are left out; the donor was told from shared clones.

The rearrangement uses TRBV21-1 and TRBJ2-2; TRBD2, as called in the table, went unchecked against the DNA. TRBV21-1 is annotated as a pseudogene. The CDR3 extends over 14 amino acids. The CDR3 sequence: CASSKASGRPGLFF. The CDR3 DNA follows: TGTGCCAGCAGCAAAGCCTCCGGACGGCCAGGGCTGTTTTTT.

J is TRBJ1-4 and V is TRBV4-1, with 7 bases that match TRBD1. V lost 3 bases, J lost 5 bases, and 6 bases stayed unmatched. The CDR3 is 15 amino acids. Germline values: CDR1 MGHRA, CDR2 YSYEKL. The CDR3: CASSQSGTVNEKLFF. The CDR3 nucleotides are TGCGCCAGCAGCCAGTCCGGGACAGTGAATGAAAAACTGTTTTTT.

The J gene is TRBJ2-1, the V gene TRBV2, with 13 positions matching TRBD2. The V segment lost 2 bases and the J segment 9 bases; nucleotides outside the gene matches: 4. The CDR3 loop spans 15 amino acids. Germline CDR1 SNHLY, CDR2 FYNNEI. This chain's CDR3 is CASSETGLAGSEQFF. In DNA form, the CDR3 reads TGTGCCAGCAGTGAAACGGGACTAGCGGGGAGTGAGCAGTTCTTC.

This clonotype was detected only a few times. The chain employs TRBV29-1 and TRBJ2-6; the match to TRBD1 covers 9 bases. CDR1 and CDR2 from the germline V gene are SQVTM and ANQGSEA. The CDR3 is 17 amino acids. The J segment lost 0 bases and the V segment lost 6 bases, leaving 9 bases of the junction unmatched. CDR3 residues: CSVIPGQGHSGANVLTF. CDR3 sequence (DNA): TGCAGCGTGATCCCGGGACAGGGACACTCTGGGGCCAACGTCCTGACTTTC.

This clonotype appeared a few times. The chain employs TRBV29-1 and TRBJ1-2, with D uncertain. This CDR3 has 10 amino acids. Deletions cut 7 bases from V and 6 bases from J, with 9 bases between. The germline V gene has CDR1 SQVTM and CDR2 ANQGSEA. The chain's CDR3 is CSAAPNGYTF. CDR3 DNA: TGCAGCGCTGCTCCAAATGGCTACACCTTC.

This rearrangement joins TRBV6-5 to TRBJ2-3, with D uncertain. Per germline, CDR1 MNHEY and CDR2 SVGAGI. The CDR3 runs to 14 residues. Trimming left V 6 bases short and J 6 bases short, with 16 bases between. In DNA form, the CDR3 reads TGTGCCAGCAGGGTGCGGATGATCGGCGATACGCAGTATTTT. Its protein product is CASRVRMIGDTQYF.

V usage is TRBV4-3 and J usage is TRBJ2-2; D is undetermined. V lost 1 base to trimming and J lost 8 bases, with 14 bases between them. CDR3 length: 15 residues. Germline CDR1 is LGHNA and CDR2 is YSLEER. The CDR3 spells CASSQVHPGSGELFF. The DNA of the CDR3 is TGCGCCAGCAGCCAAGTACACCCAGGATCAGGGGAGCTGTTTTTT.

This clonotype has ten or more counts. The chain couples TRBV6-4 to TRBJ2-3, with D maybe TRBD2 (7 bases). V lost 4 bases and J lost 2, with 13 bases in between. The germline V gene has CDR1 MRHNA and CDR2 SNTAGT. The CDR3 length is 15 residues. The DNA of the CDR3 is TGTGCCAGCAGTGCACTTGGGGGGGCCACAGATACGCAGTATTTT. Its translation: CASSALGGATDTQYF.

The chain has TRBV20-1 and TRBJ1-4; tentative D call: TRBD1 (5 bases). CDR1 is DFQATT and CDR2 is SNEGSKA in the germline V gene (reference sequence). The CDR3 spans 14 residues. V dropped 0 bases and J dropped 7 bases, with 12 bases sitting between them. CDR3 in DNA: TGCAGTGCTAGAGACGGCAGGGCCGGTGAAAAACTGTTTTTT. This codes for CSARDGRAGEKLFF.

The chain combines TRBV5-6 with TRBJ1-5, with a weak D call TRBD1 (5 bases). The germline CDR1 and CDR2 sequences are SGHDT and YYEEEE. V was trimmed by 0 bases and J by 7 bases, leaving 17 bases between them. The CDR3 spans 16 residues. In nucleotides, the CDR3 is TGTGCCAGCAGCTTGGGAATAGGCGGCGGGGACCAGCCCCAGCATTTT. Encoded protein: CASSLGIGGGDQPQHF. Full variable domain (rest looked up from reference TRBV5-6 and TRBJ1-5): DAGVTQSPTHLIKTRGQQVTLRCSPKSGHDTVSWYQQALGQGPQFIFQYYEEEERQRGNFPDRFSGHQFPNYSSELNVNALLLGDSALYLCASSLGIGGGDQPQHFGDGTRLSIL.

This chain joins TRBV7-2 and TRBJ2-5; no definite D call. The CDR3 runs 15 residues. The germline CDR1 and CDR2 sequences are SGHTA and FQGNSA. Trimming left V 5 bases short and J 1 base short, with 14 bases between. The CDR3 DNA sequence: TGTGCCAGCAGCCCGGAGCCCACCGCCCAAGAGACCCAGTACTTC. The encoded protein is CASSPEPTAQETQYF. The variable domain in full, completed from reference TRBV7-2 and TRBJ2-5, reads GAGVSQSPSNKVTEKGKDVELRCDPISGHTALYWYRQSLGQGLEFLIYFQGNSAPDKSGLPSDRFSAERTGGSVSTLTIQRTQQEDSAVYLCASSPEPTAQETQYFGPGTRLLVL.

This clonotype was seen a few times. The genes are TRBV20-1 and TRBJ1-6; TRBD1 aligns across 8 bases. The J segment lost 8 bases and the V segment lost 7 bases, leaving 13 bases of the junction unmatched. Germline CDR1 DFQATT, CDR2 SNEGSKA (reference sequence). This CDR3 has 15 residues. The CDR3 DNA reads TGCAGTGGCCAAGACAGGGGCGCCCACGATTCACCCCTCCACTTT. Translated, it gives CSGQDRGAHDSPLHF.

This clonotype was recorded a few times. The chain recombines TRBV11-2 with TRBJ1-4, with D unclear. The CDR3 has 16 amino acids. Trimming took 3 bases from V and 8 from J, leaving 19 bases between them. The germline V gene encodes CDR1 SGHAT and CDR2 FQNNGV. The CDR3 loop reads CASSLGLGGVMEKLFF. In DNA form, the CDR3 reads TGTGCCAGCAGCTTGGGCCTGGGAGGAGTGATGGAAAAACTGTTTTTT.

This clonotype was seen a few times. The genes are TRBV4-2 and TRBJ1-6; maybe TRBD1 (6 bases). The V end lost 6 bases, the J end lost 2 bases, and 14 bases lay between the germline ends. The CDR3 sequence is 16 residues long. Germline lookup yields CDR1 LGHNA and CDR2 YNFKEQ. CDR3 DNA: TGTGCCAGCAGTATTGTAGACAGGACCTATAATTCACCCCTCCACTTT. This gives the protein CASSIVDRTYNSPLHF.

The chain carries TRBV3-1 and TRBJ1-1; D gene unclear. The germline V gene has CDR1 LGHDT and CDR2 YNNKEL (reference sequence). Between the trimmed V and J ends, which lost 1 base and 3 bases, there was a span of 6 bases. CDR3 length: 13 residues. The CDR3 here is CASSQVSYTEAFF. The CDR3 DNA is TGTGCCAGCAGCCAAGTGTCCTACACTGAAGCTTTCTTT.

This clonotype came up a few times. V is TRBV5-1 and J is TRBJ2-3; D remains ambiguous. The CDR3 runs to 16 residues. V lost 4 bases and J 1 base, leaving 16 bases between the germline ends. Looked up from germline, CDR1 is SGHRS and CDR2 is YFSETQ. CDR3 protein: CASSAEVRSGTDTQYF. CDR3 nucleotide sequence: TGCGCCAGCAGCGCGGAAGTCCGGTCGGGCACAGATACGCAGTATTTT.

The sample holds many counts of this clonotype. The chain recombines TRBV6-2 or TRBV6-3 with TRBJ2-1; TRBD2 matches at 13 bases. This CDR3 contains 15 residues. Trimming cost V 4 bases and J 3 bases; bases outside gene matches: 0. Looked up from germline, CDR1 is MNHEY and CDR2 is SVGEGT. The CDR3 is CASSWTSGGYNEQFF. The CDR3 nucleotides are TGTGCCAGCAGTTGGACTAGCGGGGGCTACAATGAGCAGTTCTTC.

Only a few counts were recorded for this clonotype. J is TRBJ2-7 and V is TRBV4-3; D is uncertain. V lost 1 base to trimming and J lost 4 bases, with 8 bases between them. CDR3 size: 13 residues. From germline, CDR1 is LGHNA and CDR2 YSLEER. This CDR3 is CASSQVLGYEQYF. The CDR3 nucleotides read TGCGCCAGCAGCCAAGTGTTAGGGTACGAGCAGTACTTC.